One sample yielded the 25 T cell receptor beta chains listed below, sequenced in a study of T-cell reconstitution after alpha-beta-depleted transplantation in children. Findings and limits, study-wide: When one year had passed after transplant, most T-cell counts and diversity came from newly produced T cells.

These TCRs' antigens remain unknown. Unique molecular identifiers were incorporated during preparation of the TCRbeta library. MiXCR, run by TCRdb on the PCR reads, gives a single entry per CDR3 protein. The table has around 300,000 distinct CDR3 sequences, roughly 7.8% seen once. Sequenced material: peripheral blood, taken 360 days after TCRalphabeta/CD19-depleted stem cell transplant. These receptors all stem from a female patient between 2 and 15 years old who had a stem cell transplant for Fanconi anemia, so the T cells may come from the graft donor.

CDR3 in DNA: TGTGCCAGCAGCTTCGGGGACGAAAAACTGTTTTTT. Amino acid sequence: CASSFGDEKLFF. The chain has TRBV5-6 and TRBJ1-4, with TRBD1 as a possible D gene (5 bases). Germline CDR1 and CDR2: SGHDT and YYEEEE. The CDR3 consists of 12 residues. The V end lost 2 bases, the J end lost 8 bases, and 7 bases lay between the germline ends.

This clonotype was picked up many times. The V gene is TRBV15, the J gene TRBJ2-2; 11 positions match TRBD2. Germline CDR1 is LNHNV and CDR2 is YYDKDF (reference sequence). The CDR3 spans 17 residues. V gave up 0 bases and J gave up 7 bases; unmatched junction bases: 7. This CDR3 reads CATSRDLAGGRDGELFF. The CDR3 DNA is TGTGCCACCAGCAGAGACCTAGCGGGGGGCCGCGACGGGGAGCTGTTTTTT.

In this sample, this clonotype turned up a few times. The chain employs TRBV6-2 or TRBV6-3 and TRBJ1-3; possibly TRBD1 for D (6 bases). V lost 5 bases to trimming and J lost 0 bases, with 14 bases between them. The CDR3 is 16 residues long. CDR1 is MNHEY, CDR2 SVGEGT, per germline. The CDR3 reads CASSHHGQTSGNTIYF. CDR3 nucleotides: TGTGCCAGCAGTCACCACGGACAGACCTCTGGAAACACCATATATTTT.

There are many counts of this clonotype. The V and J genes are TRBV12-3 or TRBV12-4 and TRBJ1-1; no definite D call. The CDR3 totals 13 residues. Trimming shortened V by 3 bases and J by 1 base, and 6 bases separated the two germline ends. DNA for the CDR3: TGTGCCAGCAGTTTCCATCCGAACACTGAAGCTTTCTTT. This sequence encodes CASSFHPNTEAFF.

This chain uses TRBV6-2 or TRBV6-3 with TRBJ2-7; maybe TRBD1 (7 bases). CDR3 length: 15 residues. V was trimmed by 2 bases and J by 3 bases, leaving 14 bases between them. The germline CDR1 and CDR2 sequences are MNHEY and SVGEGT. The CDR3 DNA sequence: TGTGCCAGCAGTTACGCGGGGCAGGGGGTCTACGAGCAGTACTTC. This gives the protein CASSYAGQGVYEQYF.

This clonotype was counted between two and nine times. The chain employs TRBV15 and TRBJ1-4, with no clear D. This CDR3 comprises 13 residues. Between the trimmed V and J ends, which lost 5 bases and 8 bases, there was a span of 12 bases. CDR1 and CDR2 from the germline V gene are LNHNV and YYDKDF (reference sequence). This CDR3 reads CATSGRFREKLFF. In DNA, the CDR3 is TGTGCCACCAGCGGAAGGTTTCGGGAAAAACTGTTTTTT.

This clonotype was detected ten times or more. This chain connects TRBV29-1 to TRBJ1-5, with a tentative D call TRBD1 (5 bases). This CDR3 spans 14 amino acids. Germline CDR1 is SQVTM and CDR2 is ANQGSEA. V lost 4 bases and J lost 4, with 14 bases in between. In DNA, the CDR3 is TGCAGCGTTGCCCCCGGGGGAGTAAATCAGCCCCAGCATTTT. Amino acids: CSVAPGGVNQPQHF.

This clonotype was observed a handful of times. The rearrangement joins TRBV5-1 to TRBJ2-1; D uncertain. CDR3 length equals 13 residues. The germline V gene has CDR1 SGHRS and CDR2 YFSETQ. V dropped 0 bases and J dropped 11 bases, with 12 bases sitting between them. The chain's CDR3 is CASSLANRNQQFF. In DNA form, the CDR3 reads TGCGCCAGCAGCTTGGCCAACCGGAACCAGCAGTTCTTC.

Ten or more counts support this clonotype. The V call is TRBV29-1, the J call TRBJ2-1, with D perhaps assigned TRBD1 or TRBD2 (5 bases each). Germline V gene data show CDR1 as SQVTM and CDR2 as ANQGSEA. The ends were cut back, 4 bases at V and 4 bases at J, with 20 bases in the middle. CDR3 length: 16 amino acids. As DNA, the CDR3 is TGCAGCGTTGGCAAAAACCGGGACCGACGATACAATGAGCAGTTCTTC. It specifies CSVGKNRDRRYNEQFF.

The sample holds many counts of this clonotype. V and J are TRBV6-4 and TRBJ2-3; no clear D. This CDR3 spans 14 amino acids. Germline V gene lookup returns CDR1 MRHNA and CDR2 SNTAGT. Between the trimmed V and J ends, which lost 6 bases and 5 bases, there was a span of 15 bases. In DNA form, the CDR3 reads TGTGCCAGCAGGGACGAGGTCTTTCTAGATACGCAGTATTTT. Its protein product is CASRDEVFLDTQYF.

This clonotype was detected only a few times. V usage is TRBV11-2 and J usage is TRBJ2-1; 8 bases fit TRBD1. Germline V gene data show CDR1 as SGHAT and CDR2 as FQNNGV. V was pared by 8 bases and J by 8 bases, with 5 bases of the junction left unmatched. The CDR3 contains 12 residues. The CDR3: CASRNRGDEQFF. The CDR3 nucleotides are TGTGCCAGCCGGAACAGGGGGGATGAGCAGTTCTTC.

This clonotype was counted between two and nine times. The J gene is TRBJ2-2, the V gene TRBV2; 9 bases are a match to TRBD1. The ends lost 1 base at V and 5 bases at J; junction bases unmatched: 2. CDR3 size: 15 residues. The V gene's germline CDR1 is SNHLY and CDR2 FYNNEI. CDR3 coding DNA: TGTGCCAGCAGTGAAGTACAGGGGGCGACCGGGGAGCTGTTTTTT. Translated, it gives CASSEVQGATGELFF.

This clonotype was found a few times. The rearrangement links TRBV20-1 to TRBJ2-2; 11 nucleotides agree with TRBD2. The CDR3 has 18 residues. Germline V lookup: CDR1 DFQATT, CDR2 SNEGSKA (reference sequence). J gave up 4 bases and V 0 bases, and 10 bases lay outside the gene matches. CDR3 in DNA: TGCAGTGCTAGAGATTTAGCGGGGGGGCCTGGTTTCACCGGGGAGCTGTTTTTT. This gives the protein CSARDLAGGPGFTGELFF.

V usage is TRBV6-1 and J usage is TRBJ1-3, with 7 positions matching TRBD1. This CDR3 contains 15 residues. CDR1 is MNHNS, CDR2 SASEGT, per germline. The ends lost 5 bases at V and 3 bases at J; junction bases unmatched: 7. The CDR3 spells CASSNQQGNGNTIYF. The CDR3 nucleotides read TGTGCCAGCAGTAATCAACAGGGGAATGGAAACACCATATATTTT.

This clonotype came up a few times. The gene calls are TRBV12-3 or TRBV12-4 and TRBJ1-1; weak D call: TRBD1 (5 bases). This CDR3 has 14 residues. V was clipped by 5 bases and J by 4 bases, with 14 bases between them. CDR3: CASSPGGGSTEAFF. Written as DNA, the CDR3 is TGTGCCAGCAGTCCCGGGGGGGGTAGCACTGAAGCTTTCTTT.

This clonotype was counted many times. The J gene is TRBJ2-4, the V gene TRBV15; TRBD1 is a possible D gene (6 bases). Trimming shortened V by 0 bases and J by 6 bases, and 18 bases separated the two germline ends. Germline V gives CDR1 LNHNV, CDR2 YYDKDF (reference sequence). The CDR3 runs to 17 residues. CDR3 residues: CATSRDSGATGTNIQYF. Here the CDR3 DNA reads TGTGCCACCAGCAGAGATAGTGGGGCGACAGGAACAAACATTCAGTACTTC.

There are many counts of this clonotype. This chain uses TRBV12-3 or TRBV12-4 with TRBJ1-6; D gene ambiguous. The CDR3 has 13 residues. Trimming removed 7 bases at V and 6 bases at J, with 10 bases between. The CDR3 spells CASTQVPNSPLHF. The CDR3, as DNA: TGTGCCAGCACCCAGGTTCCTAATTCACCCCTCCACTTT.

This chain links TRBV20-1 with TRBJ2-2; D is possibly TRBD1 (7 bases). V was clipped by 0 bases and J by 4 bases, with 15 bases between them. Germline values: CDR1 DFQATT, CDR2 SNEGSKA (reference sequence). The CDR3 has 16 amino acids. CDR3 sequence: CSARDQGGAITGELFF. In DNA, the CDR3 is TGCAGTGCTAGAGATCAGGGGGGAGCGATCACCGGGGAGCTGTTTTTT.

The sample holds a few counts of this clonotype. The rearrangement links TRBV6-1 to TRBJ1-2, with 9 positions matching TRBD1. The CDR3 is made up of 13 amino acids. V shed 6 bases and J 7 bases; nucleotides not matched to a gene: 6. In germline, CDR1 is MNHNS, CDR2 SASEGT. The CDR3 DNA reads TGTGCCAGCAGCCGAGACAGGGGGGCTGGCTACACCTTC. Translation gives CASSRDRGAGYTF.

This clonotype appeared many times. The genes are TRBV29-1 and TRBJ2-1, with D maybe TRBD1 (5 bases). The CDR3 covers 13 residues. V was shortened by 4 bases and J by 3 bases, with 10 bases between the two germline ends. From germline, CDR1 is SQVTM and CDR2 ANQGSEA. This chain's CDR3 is CSVVAQDYNEQFF. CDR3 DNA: TGCAGCGTTGTAGCACAGGACTACAATGAGCAGTTCTTC.

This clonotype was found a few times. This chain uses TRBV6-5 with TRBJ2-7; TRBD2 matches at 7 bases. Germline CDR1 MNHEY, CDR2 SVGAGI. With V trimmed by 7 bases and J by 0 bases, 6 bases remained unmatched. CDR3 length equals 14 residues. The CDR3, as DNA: TGTGCCAGCATGTTCGAGCGGGGCTCCTACGAGCAGTACTTC. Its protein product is CASMFERGSYEQYF.

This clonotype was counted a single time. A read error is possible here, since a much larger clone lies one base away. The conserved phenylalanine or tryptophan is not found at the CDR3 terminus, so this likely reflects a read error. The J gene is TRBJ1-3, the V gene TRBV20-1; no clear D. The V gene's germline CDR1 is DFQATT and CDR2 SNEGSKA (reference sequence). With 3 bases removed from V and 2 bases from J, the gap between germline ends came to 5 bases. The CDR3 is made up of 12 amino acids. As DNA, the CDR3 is TGCAGTGCTAGGCAGCCTGGAAACACCATATATTCT. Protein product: CSARQPGNTIYS.

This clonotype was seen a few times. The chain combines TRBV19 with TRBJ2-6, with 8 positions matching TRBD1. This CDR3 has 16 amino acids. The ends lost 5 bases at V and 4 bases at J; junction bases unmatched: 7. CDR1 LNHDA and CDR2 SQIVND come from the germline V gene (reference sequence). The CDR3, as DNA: TGTGCCAGTAGTCTAGGACAGGGTGCCGGGGCCAACGTCCTGACTTTC. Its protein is CASSLGQGAGANVLTF.

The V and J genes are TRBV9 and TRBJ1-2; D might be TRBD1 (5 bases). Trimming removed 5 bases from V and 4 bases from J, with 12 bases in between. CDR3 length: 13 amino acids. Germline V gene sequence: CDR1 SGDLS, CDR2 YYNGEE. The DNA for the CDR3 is TGTGCCAGCAGAAAAGGGGAGGGCTATGGCTACACCTTC. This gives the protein CASRKGEGYGYTF.

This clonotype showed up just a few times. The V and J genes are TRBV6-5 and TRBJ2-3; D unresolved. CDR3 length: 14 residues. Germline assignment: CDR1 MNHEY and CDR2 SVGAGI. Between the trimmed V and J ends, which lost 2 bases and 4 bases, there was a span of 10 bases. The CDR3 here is CASSYDLAADTQYF. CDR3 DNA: TGTGCCAGCAGTTACGATTTGGCGGCAGATACGCAGTATTTT.